The present T cell receptor (beta chain) was sequenced within a study of beta chain features in type 1 diabetes. The study's findings and limits: The study found that naive, central memory and Treg TCRB repertoires appeared more similar in patients than in healthy donors. Patients with Type 1 diabetes showed moderately but significantly shorter TCRB CDR3s in all four CD4+ subsets. Patients with type 1 diabetes showed fewer VDJ junction insertions and more deletions.

This CDR3 has 15 amino acids. Losses at the gene ends were 5 bases for V and 4 bases for J; bases not matched to a gene: 10. Per the germline V gene, CDR1 is SGHVS and CDR2 is FQNEAQ. The study reverse transcribed the entire isolated RNA, so it sequenced expressed TCRB transcripts. TCRdb keeps only in-frame clones here, not all; method: immunoSEQ multiplex PCR. The table has 900,000 or so clones, 17% seen once; the top ten hold 0.02% to 0.025%. To note about this clone: Its matching antigen is unknown.

Sample: naive CD4+ T cells from blood. The V and J genes are TRBV7-8 and TRBJ1-2; TRBD1 matches 7 bases. The TCR originated in a woman aged 18-30 years in good health. The CDR3 loop reads CASSAKTGLSYGYTF. The CDR3 nucleotides are TGTGCCAGCAGCGCTAAGACAGGGCTGAGCTATGGCTACACCTTC.